This T cell receptor (beta chain) was observed in a study of neurological immune-mediated disorders. General study points: One related-CDR3 cluster, found by phylogenetic grouping, held repertoires of 18 of 34 multiple sclerosis patients and is a possible signature. The multiple sclerosis repertoire cluster was not associated with any clinical or MRI feature, with the authors stating that larger cohorts are needed. The most TCR clonal expansion was seen in HTLV-1-associated myelopathy, and the least was seen in multiple sclerosis, which fell below healthy controls.

Germline loops: CDR1 MGHRA, CDR2 YSYEKL. The CDR3 totals 19 residues. The V segment lost 0 bases and the J segment 0 bases; nucleotides outside the gene matches: 11. 5'RACE generated cDNA with 10-nucleotide random UMIs. TCRdb re-called the 5' RACE reads through MiXCR, storing one row per CDR3 protein. The repertoire holds some 57,000 distinct CDR3 sequences, with approximately 3.6% as singletons. In its sample, this clonotype was seen many times. What it binds is not known. This chain connects TRBV4-1 to TRBJ1-5, with 7 bases matching TRBD1. The receptor's source is a woman between 55 and 75 years old with multiple sclerosis. Sequencing was performed on PBMCs. The CDR3, as DNA: TGCGCCAGCAGCCAAGAGAGGGCAGGGGGAAGATATAGCAATCAGCCCCAGCATTTT. Protein sequence: CASSQERAGGRYSNQPQHF.